This TCR beta chain came from a study of early T cells in non-severe SARS-CoV-2 infection. The overall study: Sequenced material consisted of bulk RNA (from unsorted whole blood), and chains were unpaired. Study-level points and caveats: Private and CD4 specificities were missed by VDJdb matching, skewed to anti-spike CD8.

Individual cDNA molecules were tagged with unique molecular identifiers, the study reported. TCRdb itself ran the 5' RACE reads through MiXCR, one entry per CDR3 protein. This sample has tens of thousands of distinct CDR3 sequences, with over 9% found just once. This clonotype was recorded a few times. The antigen remains undetermined. Trimming took 5 bases from V and 4 from J; bases not matched to a gene: 6. Germline loops: CDR1 SGHTA, CDR2 FQGNSA. The CDR3 contains 15 residues. The sequenced sample was whole blood, obtained at baseline. The chain uses TRBV7-2 and TRBJ2-1; 9 nucleotides match TRBD2. The TCR was taken from an adult who was a healthcare worker with PCR-confirmed SARS-CoV-2 infection or an uninfected control (not recorded which). CDR3 sequence reads: CASSPSLAGYNEQFF. CDR3 DNA sequence: TGTGCCAGCAGCCCCTCCCTAGCGGGGTACAATGAGCAGTTCTTC. Combining the CDR3 with reference TRBV7-2 and TRBJ2-1 gives the whole variable domain GAGVSQSPSNKVTEKGKDVELRCDPISGHTALYWYRQSLGQGLEFLIYFQGNSAPDKSGLPSDRFSAERTGGSVSTLTIQRTQQEDSAVYLCASSPSLAGYNEQFFGPGTRLTVL.